Detailed here is one T cell receptor (beta chain). Antigen unknown. Unique molecular identifiers were present on the cDNA, which also gained a universal primer site by template switching. Each CDR3 protein gets one entry after TCRdb re-called the 5' RACE reads with MiXCR. The sample yields more than 200,000 distinct CDR3 sequences, around 15% seen once. Germline lookup yields CDR1 SGHRS and CDR2 YFSETQ. CDR3 length equals 16 residues. Trimming cost V 4 bases and J 2 bases; bases outside gene matches: 7. The data originate from a study of identical twins. Whole-study findings and limits: A lower insertion count was a feature of abundant cord blood beta clonotypes, with no such feature in memory repertoires. Zero-insertion results could be subject to partial confounding by invariant MAIT and iNKT cells.

The clonotype originates from a woman younger than 35 in good health. The sequencing input was memory (CD45RO+) T cells sorted from blood. The genes are TRBV5-1 and TRBJ2-1; 9 bases align to TRBD2. The CDR3 loop is CASSTGLAPAYNEQFF. DNA of the CDR3: TGCGCCAGCAGCACTGGACTAGCGCCCGCCTACAATGAGCAGTTCTTC. Supplemented by reference TRBV5-1 and TRBJ2-1, the full variable domain reads KAGVTQTPRYLIKTRGQQVTLSCSPISGHRSVSWYQQTPGQGLQFLFEYFSETQRNKGNFPGRFSGRQFSNSRSEMNVSTLELGDSALYLCASSTGLAPAYNEQFFGPGTRLTVL.